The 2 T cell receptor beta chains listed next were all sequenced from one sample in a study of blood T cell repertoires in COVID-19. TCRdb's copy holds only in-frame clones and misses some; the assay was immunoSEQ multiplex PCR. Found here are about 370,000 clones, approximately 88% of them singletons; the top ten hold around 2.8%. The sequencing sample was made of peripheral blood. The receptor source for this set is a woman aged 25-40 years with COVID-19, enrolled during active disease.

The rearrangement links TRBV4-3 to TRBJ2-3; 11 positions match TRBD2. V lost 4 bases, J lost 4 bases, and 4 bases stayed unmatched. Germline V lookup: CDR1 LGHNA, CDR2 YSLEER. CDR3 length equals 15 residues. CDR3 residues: CASSLTSGAADTQYF. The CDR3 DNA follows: TGCGCCAGCAGCCTGACTAGCGGGGCCGCAGATACGCAGTATTTT.

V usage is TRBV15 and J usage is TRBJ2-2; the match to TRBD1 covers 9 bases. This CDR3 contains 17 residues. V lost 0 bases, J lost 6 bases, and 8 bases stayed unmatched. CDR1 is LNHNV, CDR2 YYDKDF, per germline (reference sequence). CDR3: CATSRDLGTGRAGELFF. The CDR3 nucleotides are TGTGCCACCAGCAGAGATCTAGGGACAGGGAGGGCCGGGGAGCTGTTTTTT.